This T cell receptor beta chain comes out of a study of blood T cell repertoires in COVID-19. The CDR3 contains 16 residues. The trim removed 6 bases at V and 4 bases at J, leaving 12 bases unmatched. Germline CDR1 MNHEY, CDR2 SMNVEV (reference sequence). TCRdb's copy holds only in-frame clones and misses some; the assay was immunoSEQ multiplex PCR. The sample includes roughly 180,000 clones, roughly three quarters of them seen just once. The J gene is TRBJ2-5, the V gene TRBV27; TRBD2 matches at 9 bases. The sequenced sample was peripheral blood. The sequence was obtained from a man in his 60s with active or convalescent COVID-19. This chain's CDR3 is CASSPRGGRAPETQYF. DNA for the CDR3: TGTGCCAGCAGCCCCCGTGGCGGGAGGGCCCCAGAGACCCAGTACTTC.